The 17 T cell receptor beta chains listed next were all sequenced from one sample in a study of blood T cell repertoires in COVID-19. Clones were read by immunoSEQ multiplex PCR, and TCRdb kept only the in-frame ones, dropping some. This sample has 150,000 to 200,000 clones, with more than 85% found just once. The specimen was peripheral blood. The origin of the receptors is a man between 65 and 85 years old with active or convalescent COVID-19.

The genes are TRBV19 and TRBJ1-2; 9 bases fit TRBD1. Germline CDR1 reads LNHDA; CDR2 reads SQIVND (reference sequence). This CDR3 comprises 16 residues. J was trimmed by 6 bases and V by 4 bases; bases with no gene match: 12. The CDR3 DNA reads TGTGCCAGTAGTACAGCCGGGACAGGGAGGGAAAATGGCTACACCTTC. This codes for CASSTAGTGRENGYTF.

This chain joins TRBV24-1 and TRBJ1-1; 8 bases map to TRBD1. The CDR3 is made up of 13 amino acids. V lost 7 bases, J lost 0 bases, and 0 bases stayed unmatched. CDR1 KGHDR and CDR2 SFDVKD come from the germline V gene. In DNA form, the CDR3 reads TGTGCCACCAGACAGGGGGTGAACACTGAAGCTTTCTTT. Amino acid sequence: CATRQGVNTEAFF.

The CDR3 here is CASSSEAGMNSNYGYTF. CDR3 bases: TGTGCCAGCAGTTCCGAGGCAGGGATGAATTCTAACTATGGCTACACCTTC. The gene calls are TRBV28 and TRBJ1-2; D perhaps matches TRBD1 (5 bases). Germline loops: CDR1 MDHEN, CDR2 SYDVKM. V gave up 4 bases and J gave up 0 bases, with 18 bases separating them. The CDR3 runs to 17 residues.

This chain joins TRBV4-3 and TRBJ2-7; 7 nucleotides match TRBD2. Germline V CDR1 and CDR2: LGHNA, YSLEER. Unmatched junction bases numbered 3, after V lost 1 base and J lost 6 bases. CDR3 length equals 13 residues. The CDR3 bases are TGCGCCAGCAGCCAAGTCGGCGGGAGCGAGCAGTACTTC. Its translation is CASSQVGGSEQYF.

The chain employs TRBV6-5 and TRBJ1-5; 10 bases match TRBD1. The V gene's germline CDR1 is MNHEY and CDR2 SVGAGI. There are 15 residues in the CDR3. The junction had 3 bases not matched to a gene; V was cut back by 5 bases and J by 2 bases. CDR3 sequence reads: CASSLTGGGNQPQHF. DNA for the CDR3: TGTGCCAGCAGTCTGACAGGGGGCGGCAATCAGCCCCAGCATTTT.

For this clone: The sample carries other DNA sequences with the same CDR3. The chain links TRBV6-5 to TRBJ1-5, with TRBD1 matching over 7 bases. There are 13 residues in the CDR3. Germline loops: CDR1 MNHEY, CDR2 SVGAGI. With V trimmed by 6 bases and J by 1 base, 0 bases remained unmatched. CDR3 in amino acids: CASRQGSNQPQHF. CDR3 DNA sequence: TGTGCCAGCAGACAGGGGAGCAATCAGCCCCAGCATTTT.

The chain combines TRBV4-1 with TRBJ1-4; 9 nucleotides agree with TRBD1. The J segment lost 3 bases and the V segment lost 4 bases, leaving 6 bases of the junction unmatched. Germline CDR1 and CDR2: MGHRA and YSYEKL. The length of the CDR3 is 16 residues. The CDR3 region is CASSLRQGGSNEKLFF. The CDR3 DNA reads TGCGCCAGCAGCCTAAGACAGGGGGGGTCTAATGAAAAACTGTTTTTT.

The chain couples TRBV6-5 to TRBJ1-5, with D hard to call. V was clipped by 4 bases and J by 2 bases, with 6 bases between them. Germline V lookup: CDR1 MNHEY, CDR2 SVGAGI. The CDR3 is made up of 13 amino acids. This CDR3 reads CASSLAGNQPQHF. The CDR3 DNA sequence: TGTGCCAGCAGTTTGGCCGGCAATCAGCCCCAGCATTTT.

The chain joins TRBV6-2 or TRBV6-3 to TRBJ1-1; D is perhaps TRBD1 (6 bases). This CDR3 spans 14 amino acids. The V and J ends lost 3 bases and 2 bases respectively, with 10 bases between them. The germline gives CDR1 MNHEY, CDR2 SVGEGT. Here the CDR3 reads CASSYGGSNTEAFF. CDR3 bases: TGTGCCAGCAGTTATGGGGGCTCAAACACTGAAGCTTTCTTT.

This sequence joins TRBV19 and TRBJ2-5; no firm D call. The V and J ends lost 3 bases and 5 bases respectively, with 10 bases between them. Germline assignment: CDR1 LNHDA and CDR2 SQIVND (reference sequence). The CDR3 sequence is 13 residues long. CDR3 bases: TGTGCCAGTAGTATTGGCATCCGTGAGACCCAGTACTTC. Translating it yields CASSIGIRETQYF.

CDR3 bases: TGTGCCTGGAGTGGGCAGGGGGGCTCGGATACGCAGTATTTT. It encodes CAWSGQGGSDTQYF. The chain joins TRBV30 to TRBJ2-3, with D possibly TRBD1 on 7 matching bases. V lost 1 base and J lost 6, with 14 bases in between. CDR3 length: 14 amino acids. CDR1 is GTSNPN, CDR2 SVGIG, per germline (reference sequence).

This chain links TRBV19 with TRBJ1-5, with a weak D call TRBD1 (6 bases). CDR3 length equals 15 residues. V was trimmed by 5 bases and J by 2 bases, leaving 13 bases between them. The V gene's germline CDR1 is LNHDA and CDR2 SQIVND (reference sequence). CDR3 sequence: CASSGLAGGNQPQHF. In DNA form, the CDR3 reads TGTGCCAGTAGTGGCCTGGCAGGGGGCAATCAGCCCCAGCATTTT.

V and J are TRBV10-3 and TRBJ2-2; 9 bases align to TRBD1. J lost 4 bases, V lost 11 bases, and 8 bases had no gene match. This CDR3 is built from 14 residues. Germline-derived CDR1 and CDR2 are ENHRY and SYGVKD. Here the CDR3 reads CAARGQGVTGELFF. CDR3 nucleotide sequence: TGTGCCGCCCGGGGACAGGGTGTCACCGGGGAGCTGTTTTTT.

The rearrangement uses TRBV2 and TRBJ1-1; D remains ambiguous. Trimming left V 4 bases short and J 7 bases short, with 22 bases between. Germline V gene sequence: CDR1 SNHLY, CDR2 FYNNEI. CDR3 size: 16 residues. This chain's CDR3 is CASSGTRHAAVGEAFF. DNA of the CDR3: TGTGCCAGCAGTGGAACTCGACACGCCGCCGTCGGTGAAGCTTTCTTT.

CDR3 protein: CASSLGGTSDSYEQYF. CDR3 bases: TGCGCCAGCAGCTTGGGAGGGACTAGCGACTCCTACGAGCAGTACTTC. The chain couples TRBV5-1 to TRBJ2-7; 10 nucleotides align to TRBD2. CDR3 length: 16 amino acids. Per the germline V gene, CDR1 is SGHRS and CDR2 is YFSETQ. V was clipped by 0 bases and J by 0 bases; unmatched bases: 3.

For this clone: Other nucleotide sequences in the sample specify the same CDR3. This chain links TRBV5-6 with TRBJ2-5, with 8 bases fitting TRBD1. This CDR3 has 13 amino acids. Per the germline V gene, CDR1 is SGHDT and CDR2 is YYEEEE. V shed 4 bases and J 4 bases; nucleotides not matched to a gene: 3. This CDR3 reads CASSPDRVETQYF. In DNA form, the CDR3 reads TGTGCCAGCAGCCCGGACAGGGTAGAGACCCAGTACTTC.

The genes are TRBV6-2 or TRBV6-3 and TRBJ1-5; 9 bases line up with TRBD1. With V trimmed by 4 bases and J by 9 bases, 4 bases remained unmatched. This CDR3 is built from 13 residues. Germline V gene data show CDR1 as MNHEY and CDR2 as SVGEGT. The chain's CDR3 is CASSWTGDGPQHF. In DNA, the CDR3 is TGTGCCAGCAGTTGGACAGGGGACGGGCCCCAGCATTTT.